The entry below describes one T cell receptor (beta chain). This sample was taken from a study of blood T cell repertoires in COVID-19. Study information: Acute-phase and convalescent COVID-19 samples originated in the United States, Italy and Spain. Sources were T cells, B-cell-depleted T cells, or PBMCs; the material itself was cDNA or gDNA.

Losses at the gene ends were 4 bases for V and 4 bases for J; bases not matched to a gene: 4. Per the germline V gene, CDR1 is SGDLS and CDR2 is YYNGEE. The CDR3 length is 16 residues. Original processing methods: From reference gene primer amplification, estimates of nucleated cell counts were derived. TCRdb's copy holds only in-frame clones and misses some; the assay was immunoSEQ multiplex PCR. From that table come the V and J calls and clone size; the DNA was used to work out D and trimming. The table shows about 130,000 clones, with more than 75% occurring only once. V is TRBV9 and J is TRBJ2-6; 11 bases map to TRBD1. The TCR comes from a woman aged 50 to 60 who had recovered from COVID-19. The sequenced sample was peripheral blood. The CDR3 sequence is CASSSGQGVGANVLTF. The CDR3 bases are TGTGCCAGCAGCTCGGGACAGGGGGTCGGGGCCAACGTCCTGACTTTC.